The 5 T cell receptor beta chains below all came from one sample that was sequenced in a study of post-analysis software for immune sequencing data. Overall study results and limits: Five TRBV segments were significantly more frequent in patients than in controls. TRBV5-6, TRBV5-1 and TRBV20-1 were among these segments.

No antigen is known for these receptors. TCR beta libraries were prepared from cDNA with unique molecular identifiers. TCRdb re-analysed the PCR reads in MiXCR, keeping a single row per CDR3 protein. The sample shows more than 500,000 distinct CDR3 sequences, 30% to 40% of them seen only once. Sequenced material: blood. These receptors were taken from a girl under 18 with multiple sclerosis.

The chain employs TRBV5-6 and TRBJ2-1, with D unresolved. The CDR3 consists of 12 residues. Germline CDR1 and CDR2: SGHDT and YYEEEE. Deletions cut 1 base from V and 6 bases from J, with 5 bases between. This CDR3 is CASSLKFNEQFF. The CDR3 DNA follows: TGTGCCAGCAGCTTGAAGTTCAATGAGCAGTTCTTC.

V is TRBV4-1 and J is TRBJ2-7, with 9 bases identical to TRBD1. In germline, CDR1 is MGHRA, CDR2 YSYEKL. V lost 4 bases and J lost 4; bases outside the gene matches: 8. The CDR3 covers 15 residues. CDR3 coding DNA: TGCGCCAGCAGCCGACAGCCGGGACAGGGTTACGAGCAGTACTTC. Translated: CASSRQPGQGYEQYF.

The gene calls are TRBV7-6 and TRBJ2-6; TRBD1 agrees at 9 bases. The J segment lost 2 bases and the V segment lost 1 base, leaving 3 bases of the junction unmatched. Per the germline V gene, CDR1 is SGHVS and CDR2 is FNYEAQ. This CDR3 is 17 amino acids long. CDR3 nucleotides: TGTGCCAGCAGCTTAGAACAGGGGGCGGCTGGGGCCAACGTCCTGACTTTC. Its protein product is CASSLEQGAAGANVLTF. Together with reference TRBV7-6 and TRBJ2-6, the CDR3 gives the full variable domain: GAGVSQSPRYKVTKRGQDVALRCDPISGHVSLYWYRQALGQGPEFLTYFNYEAQQDKSGLPNDRFSAERPEGSISTLTIQRTEQRDSAMYRCASSLEQGAAGANVLTFGAGSRLTVL.

This clonotype was detected only a few times. The chain has TRBV20-1 and TRBJ1-1, with 7 nucleotides matching TRBD1. Germline CDR1 is DFQATT and CDR2 is SNEGSKA (reference sequence). There are 15 residues in the CDR3. Losses at the gene ends were 3 bases for V and 0 bases for J; bases not matched to a gene: 7. The CDR3 sequence is CSASPSGQMNTEAFF. The CDR3 nucleotides are TGCAGTGCTAGCCCCTCGGGACAGATGAACACTGAAGCTTTCTTT.

This chain joins TRBV27 and TRBJ2-1; a possible D gene is TRBD2 (5 bases). The last part of the DNA fits TRBJ2-7 better; the J call may be wrong. CDR3 length equals 17 residues. Looked up from germline, CDR1 is MNHEY and CDR2 is SMNVEV (reference sequence). CDR3 bases: TGTGCCAGCAGTTTCAGAAAGACCCCTATCGACTACAATGAGCAGTACTTC. It codes for CASSFRKTPIDYNEQYF.